The 8 T cell receptor beta chains below come from one sample, sequenced in a study of blood T cell repertoires in COVID-19. Some clones are missing from TCRdb's copy, which holds only in-frame ones; the method was immunoSEQ multiplex PCR. The repertoire consists of roughly 110,000 clones, with around four fifths occurring once and the leading ten covering roughly 4%. The specimen was peripheral blood. The source is a man between 65 and 80 years old with acute or convalescent COVID-19.

The V gene is TRBV6-5, the J gene TRBJ2-4; tentatively, D is TRBD1 (6 bases). The germline CDR1 and CDR2 sequences are MNHEY and SVGAGI. This CDR3 contains 14 residues. The ends were cut back, 0 bases at V and 4 bases at J, with 7 bases in the middle. CDR3 sequence (DNA): TGTGCCAGCAGTTACTCTGGGACAAAAAACATTCAGTACTTC. Amino acid sequence: CASSYSGTKNIQYF.

This chain joins TRBV5-3 and TRBJ2-1, with 13 nucleotides matching TRBD2. TRBV5-3 is sorted into the ORF group, with uncertain function. J gave up 2 bases and V 8 bases, and 4 bases lay outside the gene matches. The CDR3 covers 15 residues. CDR3 coding DNA: TGTGCCAGGGGGACTAGCGGGGTTCCCTACAATGAGCAGTTCTTC. Translation: CARGTSGVPYNEQFF.

This rearrangement joins TRBV3-1 (or the pseudogene TRBV3-2) to TRBJ2-5; D perhaps matches TRBD1 (5 bases). Trimming shortened V by 4 bases and J by 2 bases, and 11 bases separated the two germline ends. The CDR3 spans 14 residues. Germline V gives CDR1 LGHDT, CDR2 YNNKEL (reference sequence). DNA for the CDR3: TGTGCCAGCAGCCGGCGACAGCAGCAAGAGACCCAGTACTTC. It codes for CASSRRQQQETQYF.

The chain carries TRBV7-7 and TRBJ2-5; 9 nucleotides match TRBD1. Germline trimming cut 5 bases from V and 2 bases from J; bases unmatched to any gene: 6. Germline CDR1 SSHAT, CDR2 FNYEAQ (reference sequence). This CDR3 has 15 amino acids. CDR3 DNA sequence: TGTGCCAGCAGCGACGGGACAGGGTTTCAAGAGACCCAGTACTTC. It encodes CASSDGTGFQETQYF.

The chain links TRBV5-8 to TRBJ1-4; TRBD1 might be the D (5 bases). The CDR3 loop spans 16 amino acids. Germline V gene lookup returns CDR1 SGHTS and CDR2 YDEGEE. Trimming took 2 bases from V and 0 from J, leaving 11 bases between them. CDR3 loop: CASSFGRGATNEKLFF. The CDR3 bases are TGTGCCAGCAGCTTCGGTAGGGGTGCAACTAATGAAAAACTGTTTTTT. Complete variable domain (other parts from reference TRBV5-8 and TRBJ1-4): EAGVTQSPTHLIKTRGQQATLRCSPISGHTSVYWYQQALGLGLQFLLWYDEGEERNRGNFPPRFSGRQFPNYSSELNVNALELEDSALYLCASSFGRGATNEKLFFGSGTQLSVL.

The chain carries TRBV12-5 and TRBJ1-1; the D is unclear. Germline CDR1 and CDR2: LGHNT and FRNRAP. Between the trimmed V and J ends, which lost 6 bases and 1 base, there was a span of 9 bases. The CDR3 contains 13 residues. The CDR3 here is CASGSHGNTEAFF. CDR3 in DNA: TGTGCTAGTGGATCTCACGGGAACACTGAAGCTTTCTTT. Variable domain in full (rest from reference TRBV12-5 and TRBJ1-1): DARVTQTPRHKVTEMGQEVTMRCQPILGHNTVFWYRQTMMQGLELLAYFRNRAPLDDSGMPKDRFSAEMPDATLATLKIQPSEPRDSAVYFCASGSHGNTEAFFGQGTRLTVV.

A few counts support this clone. The chain combines TRBV18 with TRBJ1-6; TRBD1 matches 7 bases. Germline values: CDR1 KGHSH, CDR2 LQKENI. Unmatched junction bases numbered 6, after V lost 6 bases and J lost 10 bases. The CDR3 contains 13 residues. The DNA of the CDR3 is TGTGCCAGCTCTGGGGACAGTGGGTCACCCCTCCACTTT. Protein sequence: CASSGDSGSPLHF.

This clone appeared once. This chain connects TRBV18 to TRBJ1-3, with a possible D match to TRBD1 (6 bases). This CDR3 is built from 15 residues. Germline V gene sequence: CDR1 KGHSH, CDR2 LQKENI. Trimming took off 3 bases at V and 3 bases at J, with 12 bases between the two ends. The CDR3 here is CASSPSRGDGNTIYF. The CDR3 DNA reads TGTGCCAGCTCACCGAGCAGGGGCGATGGAAACACCATATATTTT.